These T cell receptor beta chains were read from a single sample in a study of T cell responses to AZD1222 COVID-19 vaccine. Sequencing used immunoSEQ multiplex PCR; TCRdb keeps in-frame clones, though not all of them. The table records more than 95,000 clones, over 75% of them present only once. Specimen: peripheral blood, collected on day 0 of AZD1222 vaccination. These receptor sequences come from an adult in good health. The CDR3 runs from the conserved cysteine through the conserved F or W. D genes are given only for firm matches. The size of a clone is reported for some rows only, either as once, few or many, or as a class for expanded clones.

abundance,v_gene,d_gene,j_gene,CDR3nt,CDR3aa
NA,TRBV12-3/TRBV12-4,TRBD1,TRBJ1-1,TGTGCCAGCAGTTGGGACAGCGCTGAAGCTTTCTTT,CASSWDSAEAFF
once,TRBV27,NA,TRBJ2-1,TGTGCCAGCAGTTTCGGCGGGACAAACTCCCACAATGAGCAGTTCTTC,CASSFGGTNSHNEQFF
NA,TRBV4-2,NA,TRBJ2-1,TGTGCCAGCAGCCAAGATAGTCCGCAGTTCTTC,CASSQDSPQFF
NA,TRBV27,NA,TRBJ2-3,TGTGCCAGCAGTAGGCGGGTCAGGGGCAGCGATACGCAGTATTTT,CASSRRVRGSDTQYF
NA,TRBV7-2,NA,TRBJ1-5,TGTGCCAGCAGCTTGGACAAATACTCGGGTCAGCCCCAGCATTTT,CASSLDKYSGQPQHF
NA,TRBV5-1,NA,TRBJ2-5,TGCGCCAGAGAAACCCGTCCCAGGCAAGAGACCCAGTACTTC,CARETRPRQETQYF
NA,TRBV7-9,NA,TRBJ1-2,TGTGCCAGCAGCTTAGATCAGGGCAACCCTTATGGCTACACCTTC,CASSLDQGNPYGYTF
NA,TRBV5-5,NA,TRBJ1-5,TGTGCCAGCAGCTTGTGGGGATCTGACAATCAGCCCCAGCATTTT,CASSLWGSDNQPQHF
many,TRBV2,NA,TRBJ1-6,TGTGCCAGCCTGGACAGTACGGATTCACCCCTCCACTTT,CASLDSTDSPLHF
NA,TRBV24-1,NA,TRBJ2-2,TGTGCCACCAGTGACGTTGACAGAAACACCGGGGAGCTGTTTTTT,CATSDVDRNTGELFF
once,TRBV6-5,TRBD2,TRBJ2-2,TGTGCCAGCAGTTACTTGGGACTAGCGGGCACCGGGGAGCTGTTTTTT,CASSYLGLAGTGELFF
NA,TRBV7-7,NA,TRBJ2-2,TGTGCCAGCAGCTTAGACTACGGGGACACCGGGGAGCTGTTTTTT,CASSLDYGDTGELFF
NA,TRBV7-2,NA,TRBJ1-5,TGTGCCAGCAGCTTAGTCTCAGGGGTCGATCAGCCCCAGCATTTT,CASSLVSGVDQPQHF
NA,TRBV6-5,NA,TRBJ1-1,TGTGCCAGCAGTCAGGGGCCCACTGAAGCTTTCTTT,CASSQGPTEAFF
NA,TRBV28,TRBD1,TRBJ1-1,TGTGCCAGCAGGCAGACAGGGGCGCTTACTGAAGCTTTCTTT,CASRQTGALTEAFF
NA,TRBV14,NA,TRBJ1-2,TGTGCCAGCAGCTCGCAGGGTAACTATGGCTACACCTTC,CASSSQGNYGYTF
once,TRBV6-1,NA,TRBJ2-7,TGTGCCAGCAGTGAACTTTACTCCTACGAGCAGTACTTC,CASSELYSYEQYF
NA,TRBV19,NA,TRBJ1-4,TGTGCCAGTACCGGGGTACGAGAAAAACTGTTTTTT,CASTGVREKLFF
NA,TRBV27,NA,TRBJ1-1,TGTGCCAGCAGTTTCCTCCCGGCACCAAACACTGAAGCTTTCTTT,CASSFLPAPNTEAFF
once,TRBV7-9,NA,TRBJ2-7,TGTGCCAGCAGCTCGGGTCCCCCCTACGAGCAGTACTTC,CASSSGPPYEQYF
NA,TRBV5-8,TRBD1,TRBJ1-1,TGTGCCAGCAGCGGGACAGGGTGGAACACTGAAGCTTTCTTT,CASSGTGWNTEAFF
NA,TRBV6-5,NA,TRBJ1-4,TGTGCCAGCAGTTATCGGAACCCGGCGGATGAAAAACTGTTTTTT,CASSYRNPADEKLFF
NA,TRBV30,TRBD2,TRBJ2-2,TGTGCCTGGAGCATAGCGGGAGGGGGAACCGGGGAGCTGTTTTTT,CAWSIAGGGTGELFF
once,TRBV5-8,NA,TRBJ2-5,TGTGCCAGCAGCTTCATACAGGGGAGGGAGACCCAGTACTTC,CASSFIQGRETQYF
NA,TRBV2,NA,TRBJ2-2,TGTGCCAGCAGTGAGGATTACACCGGGGAGCTGTTTTTT,CASSEDYTGELFF
NA,TRBV28,NA,TRBJ2-7,TGTGCCAGCAGTTCCCGACGGGGGGAGCAGTACTTC,CASSSRRGEQYF
NA,TRBV30,NA,TRBJ1-2,TGTGCCTGGAGGGAAGGGAATAACTATGGCTACACCTTC,CAWREGNNYGYTF
few,TRBV6-4,NA,TRBJ1-1,TGTGCCAGCAGTGAGGGGGGAGAGAACACTGAAGCTTTCTTT,CASSEGGENTEAFF
NA,TRBV20-1,TRBD1,TRBJ1-5,TGCAGTGCTAGTAGACAGGGTGGAAATCAGCCCCAGCATTTT,CSASRQGGNQPQHF
NA,TRBV27,NA,TRBJ2-1,TGTGCCAGCAGAATGCAAAACTACAATGAGCAGTTCTTC,CASRMQNYNEQFF
NA,TRBV7-9,NA,TRBJ1-4,TGTGCCAGCAGCTCCTCGGGACAAAGTGTCGGTAGGAATGAAAAACTGTTTTTT,CASSSSGQSVGRNEKLFF
NA,TRBV15,TRBD2,TRBJ2-2,TGTGCCACCAGCAGAGAGACTAGCGGCACCGGGGAGCTGTTTTTT,CATSRETSGTGELFF
once,TRBV6-1,NA,TRBJ2-5,TGTGCCAGCAGTGAAACGGGGGGCCGAGGGGGAGAGACCCAGTACTTC,CASSETGGRGGETQYF
NA,TRBV3-1/TRBV3-2,NA,TRBJ2-5,TGTGCCAGCAGCCAAGGGACTTCAGTTGAGGAGACCCAGTACTTC,CASSQGTSVEETQYF
NA,TRBV5-1,NA,TRBJ2-5,TGCGCCAGCAGCTTCGGCAGGGTGGGAGAGACCCAGTACTTC,CASSFGRVGETQYF
NA,TRBV28,NA,TRBJ1-4,TGTGCCAGCAGTTTATCGGCAGCTTATAGTGAATCGAAACTGTTTTTT,CASSLSAAYSESKLFF
NA,TRBV3-1/TRBV3-2,TRBD1,TRBJ1-2,TGTGCCAGCAGCCCAACTGGGACAGGCTATGGCTACACCTTC,CASSPTGTGYGYTF